These 30 T cell receptor beta chains share one sample of origin, sequenced in a study of blood T cell repertoires in COVID-19. Produced via immunoSEQ multiplex PCR; TCRdb's table is partial and in-frame only. The repertoire holds 200,000 to 250,000 clones, around four fifths seen once, with 4.8% in the top ten. The sequencing input was PBMCs or T cells enriched from blood (not recorded which). The receptors were gathered from a woman aged 45-59 years who had been exposed to COVID-19.

The CDR3: CASLDRDTEAFF. The CDR3 DNA reads TGTGCCAGCTTGGACAGGGACACTGAAGCTTTCTTT. The chain links TRBV2 to TRBJ1-1; 8 nucleotides align to TRBD1. Trimming removed 8 bases from V and 3 bases from J; junction bases left unmatched: 2. The CDR3 is 12 residues long. Germline V gene lookup returns CDR1 SNHLY and CDR2 FYNNEI. The complete variable domain, with remaining parts taken from reference TRBV2 and TRBJ1-1, reads EPEVTQTPSHQVTQMGQEVILRCVPISNHLYFYWYRQILGQKVEFLVSFYNNEISEKSEIFDDQFSVERPDGSNFTLKIRSTKLEDSAMYFCASLDRDTEAFFGQGTRLTVV.

V and J are TRBV5-5 and TRBJ1-1; 10 bases fit TRBD1. The germline gives CDR1 SGHKS, CDR2 YYEKEE (reference sequence). The trim removed 7 bases at V and 0 bases at J, leaving 9 bases unmatched. CDR3 length: 16 amino acids. The CDR3 region has the DNA TGTGCCAGCGTTCGCGACAGGGGGCTGATGAACACTGAAGCTTTCTTT. It codes for CASVRDRGLMNTEAFF.

The chain combines TRBV15 with TRBJ1-1; no clear D gene. Trimming stripped 0 bases from V and 4 bases from J, with 12 bases between. Germline V CDR1 and CDR2: LNHNV, YYDKDF (reference sequence). CDR3 length equals 15 residues. This CDR3 reads CATSRDREVTTEAFF. The CDR3 DNA is TGTGCCACCAGCAGAGATAGGGAGGTGACCACTGAAGCTTTCTTT.

This chain uses TRBV5-1 with TRBJ2-3, with D tentatively TRBD2 (5 bases). Looked up from germline, CDR1 is SGHRS and CDR2 is YFSETQ. The length of the CDR3 is 13 residues. With 4 bases removed from V and 6 bases from J, the gap between germline ends came to 12 bases. The CDR3 spells CASSDGVRDTQYF. CDR3 nucleotide sequence: TGCGCCAGCAGCGACGGGGTAAGGGATACGCAGTATTTT.

This CDR3 is CASSVQGDLTGYTF. The CDR3 nucleotides read TGTGCCAGCAGCGTTCAGGGGGATCTCACTGGCTACACCTTC. This rearrangement joins TRBV9 to TRBJ1-2; 7 bases are a match to TRBD1. V lost 2 bases and J lost 7; bases outside the gene matches: 8. Germline CDR1 is SGDLS and CDR2 is YYNGEE. CDR3 length: 14 residues.

This clone has only one observation. The chain uses TRBV2 and TRBJ1-4, with D maybe TRBD1 (5 bases). The germline gives CDR1 SNHLY, CDR2 FYNNEI. CDR3 size: 15 residues. Trimming left V 11 bases short and J 0 bases short, with 16 bases between. CDR3 nucleotides: TGTGCCGGGTCGCGGGGCACGGCAACTAATGAAAAACTGTTTTTT. Translating gives CAGSRGTATNEKLFF.

The chain uses TRBV9 and TRBJ2-3; D is possibly TRBD2 (6 bases). The germline V gene has CDR1 SGDLS and CDR2 YYNGEE. V lost 0 bases, J lost 3 bases, and 11 bases lay in between. There are 15 residues in the CDR3. CDR3 sequence reads: CASSVGLDWTDTQYF. CDR3 nucleotides: TGTGCCAGCAGCGTAGGACTAGATTGGACAGATACGCAGTATTTT.

The V gene is TRBV2, the J gene TRBJ1-2; TRBD1 matches at 7 bases. V lost 3 bases and J lost 10; bases outside the gene matches: 8. Looked up from germline, CDR1 is SNHLY and CDR2 is FYNNEI. The CDR3 consists of 13 residues. The CDR3 region is CASSDTLGTDYTF. DNA of the CDR3: TGTGCCAGCAGTGATACCTTAGGGACAGACTACACCTTC.

V usage is TRBV19 and J usage is TRBJ2-1; D perhaps matches TRBD2 (6 bases). The CDR3 has 15 amino acids. The ends were cut back, 0 bases at V and 7 bases at J, with 13 bases in the middle. The germline V gene has CDR1 LNHDA and CDR2 SQIVND (reference sequence). CDR3 amino acids: CASSIELQRGNEQFF. The CDR3 region has the DNA TGTGCCAGTAGTATAGAACTCCAACGGGGGAATGAGCAGTTCTTC.

This chain joins TRBV19 and TRBJ1-5; no clear D gene. Trimming left V 2 bases short and J 3 bases short, with 11 bases between. CDR1 is LNHDA, CDR2 SQIVND, per germline (reference sequence). This CDR3 is built from 15 residues. The CDR3 DNA sequence: TGTGCCAGTAGTATACCCGGAGGGTACAATCAGCCCCAGCATTTT. This sequence encodes CASSIPGGYNQPQHF.

The chain has TRBV3-1 (or the pseudogene TRBV3-2) and TRBJ2-7; a weak D match, TRBD2 (6 bases). Trimming cost V 5 bases and J 3 bases, with 17 bases left between them. This CDR3 region has 15 residues. CDR1 and CDR2 from the germline V gene are LGHDT and YNNKEL (reference sequence). The CDR3 nucleotides are TGTGCCAGCAGCAGCGGCGGGGTGGGAATCTACGAGCAGTACTTC. Translating gives CASSSGGVGIYEQYF.

The chain couples TRBV10-3 to TRBJ1-3; 8 positions agree with TRBD1. The CDR3 loop spans 13 amino acids. Germline V gene lookup returns CDR1 ENHRY and CDR2 SYGVKD. V lost 8 bases to trimming and J lost 4 bases; unmatched junction nucleotides: 4. The chain's CDR3 is CAIRTGTGNTIYF. The CDR3 DNA reads as TGTGCCATCCGGACAGGGACAGGAAACACCATATATTTT.

The rearrangement links TRBV29-1 to TRBJ2-1, with 13 bases identical to TRBD2. With 4 bases clipped from V and 4 bases from J, the junction kept 16 bases outside the gene matches. From germline, CDR1 is SQVTM and CDR2 ANQGSEA. The CDR3 loop spans 19 amino acids. CDR3 DNA: TGCAGCGTTGCGGCCTGGCTTTCGGGACTAGCGGGGAGTTACAATGAGCAGTTCTTC. Its translation: CSVAAWLSGLAGSYNEQFF.

The chain is built from TRBV4-3 and TRBJ2-2; D unresolved. V was pared by 0 bases and J by 0 bases, with 20 bases between. The length of the CDR3 is 20 residues. Germline lookup yields CDR1 LGHNA and CDR2 YSLEER. The CDR3 here is CASSQDRVSQLTANTGELFF. DNA for the CDR3: TGCGCCAGCAGCCAAGATCGGGTCAGCCAACTCACCGCGAACACCGGGGAGCTGTTTTTT.

This clone has ten or more counts. The chain carries TRBV2 and TRBJ2-3; D gene ambiguous. The CDR3 runs 14 residues. The germline V and J ends were trimmed by 10 bases and 3 bases, with 17 bases remaining between them. The germline CDR1 and CDR2 sequences are SNHLY and FYNNEI. This chain's CDR3 is CAKSAPGRTDTQYF. Here the CDR3 DNA reads TGTGCCAAGAGCGCACCCGGCCGAACAGATACGCAGTATTTT. Drawing the rest from reference TRBV2 and TRBJ2-3, the complete variable domain is EPEVTQTPSHQVTQMGQEVILRCVPISNHLYFYWYRQILGQKVEFLVSFYNNEISEKSEIFDDQFSVERPDGSNFTLKIRSTKLEDSAMYFCAKSAPGRTDTQYFGPGTRLTVL.

The sample holds many counts of this clone. The chain links TRBV18 to TRBJ1-6; 7 nucleotides align to TRBD1. The CDR3 totals 22 residues. CDR1 and CDR2 from the germline V gene are KGHSH and LQKENI. Trimming took 0 bases from V and 3 from J; bases not matched to a gene: 20. CDR3 sequence reads: CASSPPSRTGISVGVYNSPLHF. CDR3 sequence (DNA): TGTGCCAGCTCACCACCCTCCCGGACAGGAATATCTGTAGGGGTCTATAATTCACCCCTCCACTTT.

This sequence joins TRBV15 and TRBJ1-1; D not resolved. V lost 0 bases to trimming and J lost 8 bases, with 10 bases between them. The CDR3 totals 13 residues. Germline assignment: CDR1 LNHNV and CDR2 YYDKDF (reference sequence). CDR3 sequence reads: CATSRDPAVEAFF. The CDR3 coding sequence is TGTGCCACCAGCAGAGACCCAGCGGTCGAAGCTTTCTTT. Full variable domain (outside the CDR3, taken from reference TRBV15 and TRBJ1-1): DAMVIQNPRYQVTQFGKPVTLSCSQTLNHNVMYWYQQKSSQAPKLLFHYYDKDFNNEADTPDNFQSRRPNTSFCFLDIRSPGLGDTAMYLCATSRDPAVEAFFGQGTRLTVV.

V gene TRBV5-1 combines with J gene TRBJ2-7; possible D gene TRBD1, 6 bases. Germline loops: CDR1 SGHRS, CDR2 YFSETQ. Trimming removed 6 bases at V and 0 bases at J, with 19 bases between. The CDR3 runs 16 residues. CDR3 coding DNA: TGCGCCAGCATCTCCTACAGGGACCGAAGCTCCTACGAGCAGTACTTC. Protein sequence: CASISYRDRSSYEQYF.

This chain links TRBV18 with TRBJ1-2; D not certain. Trimming took 1 base from V and 6 from J, leaving 15 bases between them. The CDR3 runs to 15 residues. CDR1 is KGHSH, CDR2 LQKENI, per germline. In DNA form, the CDR3 reads TGTGCCAGCTCACCACAACCGGGTTTCGAGGATGGCTACACCTTC. It translates to CASSPQPGFEDGYTF.

This CDR3 is CASSERGGEKLFF. The CDR3 nucleotides are TGTGCCAGCAGTGAAAGGGGAGGTGAAAAACTGTTTTTT. V is TRBV2 and J is TRBJ1-4; D is possibly TRBD1 (5 bases). Germline V gives CDR1 SNHLY, CDR2 FYNNEI. V lost 2 bases to trimming and J lost 7 bases, with 8 bases between them. The CDR3 is 13 amino acids. Filled out from reference TRBV2 and TRBJ1-4, the complete variable domain reads EPEVTQTPSHQVTQMGQEVILRCVPISNHLYFYWYRQILGQKVEFLVSFYNNEISEKSEIFDDQFSVERPDGSNFTLKIRSTKLEDSAMYFCASSERGGEKLFFGSGTQLSVL.

This sequence joins TRBV2 and TRBJ1-1; TRBD1 is a possible D gene (5 bases). Trimming cost V 11 bases and J 6 bases, with 13 bases left between them. Per the germline V gene, CDR1 is SNHLY and CDR2 is FYNNEI. The CDR3 totals 11 residues. CDR3 sequence reads: CAWGEYSEAFF. CDR3 nucleotides: TGTGCCTGGGGGGAGTATTCTGAAGCTTTCTTT.

Comments on this clone: Within the sample, other DNA sequences also encode this same CDR3. V is TRBV29-1 and J is TRBJ1-1; no reliable D call. Deletions cut 4 bases from V and 1 base from J, with 7 bases between. CDR3 length equals 12 residues. Germline assignment: CDR1 SQVTM and CDR2 ANQGSEA. The CDR3 protein is CSVVRGNTEAFF. DNA of the CDR3: TGCAGCGTTGTGCGGGGGAACACTGAAGCTTTCTTT.

The chain has TRBV28 and TRBJ1-5, with TRBD1 as a possible D gene (6 bases). The V gene lost 5 bases and the J gene lost 7 bases, with 15 bases spanning the gap. From germline, CDR1 is MDHEN and CDR2 SYDVKM. The CDR3 sequence is 14 residues long. The DNA for the CDR3 is TGTGCCAGCAGTCCACAGGGAGATAACCAGCCCCAGCATTTT. Protein sequence: CASSPQGDNQPQHF.

The rearrangement joins TRBV21-1 to TRBJ2-5; the table's D gene call, TRBD2, was not cross checked with the DNA. TRBV21-1 is reported as a pseudogene. This CDR3 has 16 amino acids. The chain's CDR3 is CASSNSMTGGEETQYF. The CDR3 nucleotides are TGTGCCAGCAGCAATTCGATGACGGGGGGGGAAGAGACCCAGTACTTC.

The V gene is TRBV4-1, the J gene TRBJ1-2; perhaps TRBD1 as D (5 bases). The CDR3 runs to 15 residues. V lost 0 bases to trimming and J lost 4 bases, with 12 bases between them. Germline V lookup: CDR1 MGHRA, CDR2 YSYEKL. The chain's CDR3 is CASSQDPQGFYGYTF. CDR3 nucleotide sequence: TGCGCCAGCAGCCAAGACCCGCAGGGCTTCTATGGCTACACCTTC.

The V gene is TRBV7-6, the J gene TRBJ1-2; weak D call: TRBD1 (6 bases). V was shortened by 5 bases and J by 0 bases, with 25 bases between the two germline ends. CDR1 and CDR2 (germline): SGHVS, FNYEAQ. There are 19 residues in the CDR3. The CDR3 reads CASSPLPRGPELANYGYTF. Here the CDR3 DNA reads TGTGCCAGCAGCCCGCTCCCCAGGGGCCCTGAGTTAGCTAACTATGGCTACACCTTC.

This clone is a singleton in its sample. The CDR3 coding sequence is TGCAGTGCCCGGGAGTCCTACGAGCAGTACTTC. It is translated as CSARESYEQYF. J is TRBJ2-7 and V is TRBV20-1; D is perhaps TRBD2 (6 bases). The germline CDR1 and CDR2 sequences are DFQATT and SNEGSKA (reference sequence). The V end was cut by 6 bases, the J end by 1 base, with 7 bases between. The length of the CDR3 is 11 residues.

The genes are TRBV28 and TRBJ2-7, with 9 bases fitting TRBD1. This CDR3 has 17 residues. V trimming: 5 bases; J trimming: 3 bases; junction bases outside the gene matches: 14. CDR1 is MDHEN, CDR2 SYDVKM, per germline. CDR3 nucleotide sequence: TGTGCCAGCAGTGTCTCACTCGGGACAGGGAAAAACTACGAGCAGTACTTC. Translated, it gives CASSVSLGTGKNYEQYF. Combining the CDR3 with reference TRBV28 and TRBJ2-7 gives the whole variable domain DVKVTQSSRYLVKRTGEKVFLECVQDMDHENMFWYRQDPGLGLRLIYFSYDVKMKEKGDIPEGYSVSREKKERFSLILESASTNQTSMYLCASSVSLGTGKNYEQYFGPGTRLTVT.

The chain couples TRBV15 to TRBJ1-1; maybe TRBD1 (5 bases). The V gene lost 5 bases and the J gene lost 6 bases, with 13 bases spanning the gap. Looked up from germline, CDR1 is LNHNV and CDR2 is YYDKDF (reference sequence). This CDR3 has 13 residues. CDR3 region: CATSGGGKAEAFF. Written as DNA, the CDR3 is TGTGCCACCAGCGGCGGGGGGAAGGCTGAAGCTTTCTTT.

This rearrangement joins TRBV9 to TRBJ2-3; D is perhaps TRBD2 (6 bases). Germline assignment: CDR1 SGDLS and CDR2 YYNGEE. V was shortened by 2 bases and J by 3 bases, with 19 bases between the two germline ends. The CDR3 consists of 17 residues. CDR3 sequence reads: CASSVGTGTSSTDTQYF. CDR3 sequence (DNA): TGTGCCAGCAGCGTGGGGACCGGGACTTCGTCTACAGATACGCAGTATTTT.